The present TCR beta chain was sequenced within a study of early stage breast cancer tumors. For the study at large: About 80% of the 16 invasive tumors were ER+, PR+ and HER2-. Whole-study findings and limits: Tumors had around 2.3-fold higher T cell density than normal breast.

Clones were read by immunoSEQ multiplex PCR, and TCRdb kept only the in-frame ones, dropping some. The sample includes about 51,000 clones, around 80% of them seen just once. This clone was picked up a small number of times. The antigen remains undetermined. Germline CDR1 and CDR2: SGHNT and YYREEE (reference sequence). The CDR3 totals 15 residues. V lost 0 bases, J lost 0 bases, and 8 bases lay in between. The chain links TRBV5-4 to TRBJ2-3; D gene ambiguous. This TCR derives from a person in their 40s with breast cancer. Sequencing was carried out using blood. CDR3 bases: TGTGCCAGCAGCTTGGATCCCGCTAGCACAGATACGCAGTATTTT. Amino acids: CASSLDPASTDTQYF.